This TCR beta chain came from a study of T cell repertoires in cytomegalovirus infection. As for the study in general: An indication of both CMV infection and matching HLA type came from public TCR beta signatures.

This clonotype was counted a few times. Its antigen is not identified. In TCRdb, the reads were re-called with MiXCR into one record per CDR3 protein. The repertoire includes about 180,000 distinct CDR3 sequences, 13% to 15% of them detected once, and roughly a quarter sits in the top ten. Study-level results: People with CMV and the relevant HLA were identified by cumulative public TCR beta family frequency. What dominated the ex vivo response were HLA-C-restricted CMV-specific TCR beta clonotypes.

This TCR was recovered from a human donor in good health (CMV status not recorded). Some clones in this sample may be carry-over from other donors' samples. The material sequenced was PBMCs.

CDR3 residues: CSARDSLKAGKVYEQYF. The CDR3 nucleotides are TGCAGTGCTAGAGATTCGTTGAAAGCGGGAAAGGTCTACGAGCAGTACTTC. This chain links TRBV20-1 with TRBJ2-7; 7 bases are a match to TRBD2. Losses at the gene ends were 0 bases for V and 3 bases for J; bases not matched to a gene: 14. The germline V gene encodes CDR1 DFQATT and CDR2 SNEGSKA (reference sequence). CDR3 size: 17 residues.